The present entry profiles one T cell receptor (beta chain) with its context. Its antigen remains unidentified. It has no much larger one-base neighbor in the sample; base qualities were not kept. The sample belongs to a study of blood T cell repertoires in COVID-19 (dated by TCRdb to the early 2020s). Study-level background: Samples from collaborators originated in the United States, Italy and Spain and spanned both the acute and convalescent phases of COVID-19. The repertoires were released in a freely available public database meant as a resource for research on the immune response to SARS-CoV-2. The material from the prospective study consisted of cDNA or gDNA derived from T cells, B-cell-depleted T cells, or PBMCs. The dataset comprised deeply sampled blood TCRbeta repertoires from subjects exposed to, actively infected with, or recovered from COVID-19. Samples came from the ongoing ImmuneRACE study (first 160 participants) plus 1,254 subjects from 6 global collaborators. HLA class I and class II types, where available, came from metadata supplied by the sample provider rather than from assay-based typing. A de-identified subject ID, COVID-19 status, age in years and sex were almost always included in the sample metadata.

Results and caveats for the whole study, not just this receptor: How much clinical and demographic metadata was included differed by source and by participant, and the metadata was provided uncurated.

One collaborating source in Seattle enrolled patients during active infection and followed them longitudinally through the course of disease. The collaborating institutions used their own protocols to collect whole blood in K2EDTA tubes. Collaborator samples were shipped for TCRbeta analysis as frozen whole blood, isolated PBMCs, or DNA extracted from either sample type. V has 5 bases trimmed and J has 3 bases trimmed; junction bases matching no gene number 9. The CDR3 holds 16 amino acids from the cysteine to the phenylalanine. Only the CDR3 portion is preserved as DNA: 48 bases, with reading frame beginning at the first base. The germline V gene (reference sequence) provides CDR1 SEHNR and CDR2 FQNEAQ. TCRbeta CDR3 regions were amplified from genomic DNA using the immunoSEQ Assay, a bias-controlled multiplex PCR. Under the source paper's analysis protocol: The number of nucleated cells in each sample was estimated from the amplification of reference gene primers within the assay. Sequence reads were collapsed and filtered to measure the absolute abundance of every unique TCRbeta CDR3 rearrangement. For each sample, productive Simpson clonality was calculated as the square root of Simpson's diversity index across productive rearrangements. Here the immuneACCESS table is served through TCRdb, limited to in-frame sequences with V and J called. Missing clones are a known gap in these copies; in checked studies unresolved V genes cover under half, and the rest lacks a known reason. The DNA was the basis for D and trimming; V, J and clone size are from that table. The sample table shows some 350,000 clones, and 80% to 90% are seen once. The top ten hold about 6% of the sample.

This receptor was identified in a woman aged 50 to 65 with COVID-19, enrolled during active disease. Source material: peripheral blood. The chain was built from TRBV7-9 and TRBJ2-3, and 9 junction bases match TRBD1. The CDR3 reads CASSTGTGGATDTQYF. The DNA sequence is given as TGTGCCAGCAGCACAGGTACAGGGGGCGCAACAGATACGCAGTATTTT.